The text below deals with one T cell receptor (beta chain). The antigen remains unidentified. The sample is drawn from a study of T-cell reconstitution after alpha-beta-depleted transplantation in children. Study conclusions and caveats: Recipient T cells and thymic progenitors that survived were the source of the high TCRbeta diversity seen at day 60 in some patients. Newly made T cells mostly supplied T-cell counts and diversity one year after transplant. Alpha-beta T cells present about two months after transplant were reported to originate from several hundred expanded graft clones.

Researchers prepared the TCRbeta library using unique molecular identifiers, the study reports. MiXCR, applied by TCRdb to the PCR reads, yields one record per CDR3 protein. Of 300,000 or so distinct CDR3 sequences listed, approximately 20% are singletons. The CDR3 extends over 14 amino acids. Germline V gene lookup returns CDR1 SGHRS and CDR2 YFSETQ. The V and J ends lost 1 base and 6 bases respectively, with 10 bases between them. Sequenced here: PBMCs, mostly from graft donor cells, sampled 180 days after TCRalphabeta/CD19-depleted stem cell transplant. This chain uses TRBV5-1 with TRBJ2-2; maybe TRBD2 (6 bases). This clonotype originated in a male patient younger than 18 who had a stem cell transplant for acute lymphoblastic leukemia, so the T cells may come from the graft donor. The CDR3 sequence: CASSLREPPGELFF. The CDR3 coding sequence is TGCGCCAGCAGCTTGCGGGAGCCGCCCGGGGAGCTGTTTTTT.